This is a list of T cell receptor beta chains from one sample in a study of beta chain features in type 1 diabetes. Profiled with immunoSEQ multiplex PCR; TCRdb holds only in-frame clones, not every one. Of about 150,000 clones in the sample, around a tenth were seen once. The source material was central memory CD4+ T cells from blood. The receptors stem from a man aged 25 to 40 with type 1 diabetes. Both conserved end residues are part of each CDR3. The D gene is left open where the match is weak. Clone size is not always given. Where it is, it says once, few, many or a class for expanded clones.

d_call	j_call	v_call	clone_size	cdr3_aa	cdr3_nt
TRBD1	TRBJ2-3	TRBV7-2	-	CASSRAGTGDSDTQYF	TGTGCCAGCAGCCGGGCGGGGACAGGGGACTCAGATACGCAGTATTTT
TRBD1	TRBJ1-1	TRBV7-2	-	CASSNQGDRGLTEAFF	TGTGCCAGCAGCAACCAGGGGGACAGGGGATTAACTGAAGCTTTCTTT
-	TRBJ2-1	TRBV19	-	CASSPPFPYNEQFF	TGTGCCAGTAGTCCTCCGTTTCCCTACAATGAGCAGTTCTTC
-	TRBJ1-3	TRBV21-1	-	CAKGQGNPGNTIYF	TGTGCCAAGGGACAGGGGAATCCTGGAAACACCATATATTTT
-	TRBJ1-1	TRBV28	few	CASSLGGINTEAFF	TGTGCCAGCAGTTTAGGAGGGATTAACACTGAAGCTTTCTTT
TRBD2	TRBJ2-5	TRBV2	-	CASSVIGGRQETQYF	TGTGCCAGCAGCGTCATTGGCGGGAGACAGGAGACCCAGTACTTC
TRBD1	TRBJ2-1	TRBV5-6	-	CASSLETGGLDEQFF	TGTGCCAGCAGCTTGGAGACAGGGGGCCTAGATGAGCAGTTCTTC
-	TRBJ1-2	TRBV19	few	CASSILGAFYGYTF	TGTGCCAGTAGTATTTTGGGGGCTTTCTATGGCTACACCTTC
TRBD1	TRBJ1-5	TRBV28	-	CASSGRQGATSQPQHF	TGTGCCAGCAGTGGGAGACAGGGAGCAACCTCTCAGCCCCAGCATTTT
-	TRBJ2-1	TRBV13	-	CASSLMGEQFF	TGTGCCAGCAGCTTAATGGGCGAGCAGTTCTTC
TRBD1	TRBJ2-7	TRBV6-5	-	CASSTGDSTYEQYF	TGTGCCAGCAGTACTGGGGACAGCACCTACGAGCAGTACTTC
-	TRBJ2-7	TRBV7-6	-	CASSPWRVYEQYF	TGTGCCAGCAGCCCTTGGCGGGTCTACGAGCAGTACTTC
-	TRBJ2-2	TRBV7-2	-	CASSYPKRRNTGELFF	TGTGCCAGCAGCTACCCCAAGCGGAGAAACACCGGGGAGCTGTTTTTT
TRBD2	TRBJ2-1	TRBV7-9	-	CASSTLAGLNNEQFF	TGTGCCAGCAGTACCCTAGCGGGATTAAACAATGAGCAGTTCTTC
TRBD1	TRBJ1-1	TRBV11-2	-	CASRNTGGTEAFF	TGTGCCAGCAGAAACACAGGGGGCACTGAAGCTTTCTTT
TRBD1	TRBJ2-3	TRBV4-1	-	CASSQRPRDSTTDTQYF	TGCGCCAGCAGCCAGAGACCCCGGGACAGTACCACAGATACGCAGTATTTT
TRBD2	TRBJ2-4	TRBV6-5	-	CASSSGGENIQYF	TGTGCCAGCAGTAGCGGGGGGGAAAACATTCAGTACTTC
TRBD1	TRBJ1-3	TRBV30	-	CASPGTAGNTIYF	TGTGCCTCCCCCGGGACAGCTGGAAACACCATATATTTT
TRBD1	TRBJ2-5	TRBV7-2	few	CASSIYRGPQETQYF	TGTGCCAGCAGCATATACAGGGGACCCCAAGAGACCCAGTACTTC
-	TRBJ1-1	TRBV27	-	CASSLSGRKTEAFF	TGTGCCAGCAGTTTATCGGGCCGAAAGACTGAAGCTTTCTTT
-	TRBJ1-2	TRBV7-8	few	CASSRSWQDGYTF	TGTGCCAGCAGCCGAAGTTGGCAGGATGGCTACACCTTC
TRBD1	TRBJ2-1	TRBV9	few	CASSVSSGQGADEQFF	TGTGCCAGCAGCGTATCATCGGGACAGGGAGCGGATGAGCAGTTCTTC
TRBD2	TRBJ2-1	TRBV2	-	CASGGREMNEQFF	TGTGCCAGCGGCGGGAGGGAGATGAATGAGCAGTTCTTC
TRBD1	TRBJ1-5	TRBV7-8	few	CASSSDRGNQPQHF	TGTGCCAGCAGCTCGGACAGGGGTAACCAGCCCCAGCATTTT
TRBD2	TRBJ2-5	TRBV18	-	CASSPRLAGEETQYF	TGTGCCAGCTCACCCCGGCTAGCGGGAGAGGAGACCCAGTACTTC
-	TRBJ1-1	TRBV2	few	CASSGKGGNTEAFF	TGTGCCAGCAGTGGTAAGGGAGGGAACACTGAAGCTTTCTTT
-	TRBJ2-5	TRBV20-1	few	CSAPLRETQYF	TGCAGTGCCCCTCTAAGAGAGACCCAGTACTTC
TRBD2	TRBJ2-1	TRBV25-1	few	CASIGRTSSYNEQFF	TGTGCCAGCATCGGGAGGACAAGCTCCTACAATGAGCAGTTCTTC
TRBD2	TRBJ2-3	TRBV28	-	CASRTTSAGWADTQYF	TGTGCCAGCAGGACGACTAGCGCGGGGTGGGCAGATACGCAGTATTTT
TRBD1	TRBJ1-1	TRBV5-4	-	CASSTKQGRNTEAFF	TGTGCCAGCAGCACCAAACAGGGGCGGAACACTGAAGCTTTCTTT
-	TRBJ2-7	TRBV6-6	-	CASVPGQSYEQYF	TGTGCCAGCGTCCCGGGACAATCCTACGAGCAGTACTTC
-	TRBJ2-5	TRBV5-1	few	CASSLDRTRETQYF	TGCGCCAGCAGCCTAGACAGGACGAGAGAGACCCAGTACTTC
-	TRBJ2-1	TRBV11-2	few	CASSLSFVQARNEQFF	TGTGCCAGCAGCTTATCGTTCGTACAGGCTCGCAATGAGCAGTTCTTC
-	TRBJ2-1	TRBV25-1	-	CASSKQGANEQFF	TGTGCCAGCAGTAAACAGGGCGCAAATGAGCAGTTCTTC
TRBD2	TRBJ2-1	TRBV7-3	-	CASSLDGASGSNEQFF	TGTGCCAGCAGCTTAGATGGGGCTAGCGGGAGTAATGAGCAGTTCTTC
-	TRBJ2-2	TRBV7-9	few	CASSLDRSGELFF	TGTGCCAGCAGCTTAGATCGTTCCGGGGAGCTGTTTTTT
-	TRBJ2-7	TRBV28	once	CATRDTSPAEQYF	TGTGCCACCCGGGACACCTCGCCCGCCGAGCAGTACTTC
-	TRBJ2-1	TRBV14	few	CASSQARTYNEQFF	TGTGCCAGCAGCCAAGCGAGAACGTACAATGAGCAGTTCTTC
-	TRBJ2-6	TRBV7-6	few	CASSFGQGNSGANVLTF	TGTGCCAGCAGCTTCGGCCAGGGAAACTCTGGGGCCAACGTCCTGACTTTC
TRBD1	TRBJ1-2	TRBV5-6	few	CASTKDRGYGYTF	TGTGCCAGCACAAAAGACAGGGGCTATGGCTACACCTTC
-	TRBJ2-7	TRBV19	-	CASSREPQGPQYF	TGTGCCAGTTCCCGGGAACCACAGGGACCGCAGTACTTC
-	TRBJ1-5	TRBV19	few	CASSDHGYQPQHF	TGTGCCAGTTCCGACCACGGGTATCAGCCCCAGCATTTT
-	TRBJ1-2	TRBV29-1	few	CSVDPGLYGYTF	TGCAGCGTTGACCCCGGACTGTATGGCTACACCTTC
TRBD1	TRBJ2-7	TRBV18	few	CASSPRDSIGEQYF	TGTGCCAGCTCACCCCGGGACAGCATAGGCGAGCAGTACTTC
-	TRBJ1-5	TRBV28	-	CASNRQDQPQHF	TGTGCCAGCAACCGGCAGGATCAGCCCCAGCATTTT
-	TRBJ2-5	TRBV5-1	-	CASSLAGKAEETQYF	TGCGCCAGCAGCTTGGCAGGGAAGGCGGAGGAGACCCAGTACTTC
TRBD2	TRBJ2-1	TRBV4-2	-	CASSQSGRSVEQFF	TGTGCCAGCAGCCAAAGCGGGAGGTCCGTTGAGCAGTTCTTC
TRBD1	TRBJ1-3	TRBV29-1	-	CSVETGDTIYF	TGCAGCGTTGAAACAGGGGACACCATATATTTT
-	TRBJ2-5	TRBV5-4	few	CASSFQGYETQYF	TGTGCCAGCAGCTTCCAGGGGTACGAGACCCAGTACTTC
-	TRBJ1-5	TRBV5-1	few	CASSLTAGNQPQHF	TGCGCCAGCAGCCTGACAGCGGGTAATCAGCCCCAGCATTTT
-	TRBJ1-5	TRBV30	few	CAWSLGLQNQPQHF	TGTGCCTGGAGCCTTGGGCTGCAGAATCAGCCCCAGCATTTT
TRBD2	TRBJ2-2	TRBV7-2	-	CASSLVASGRTGELFF	TGTGCCAGCAGCTTAGTGGCTAGCGGGCGGACCGGGGAGCTGTTTTTT
TRBD2	TRBJ2-3	TRBV30	-	CAWNQAGNTQYF	TGTGCCTGGAACCAAGCGGGGAATACGCAGTATTTT
TRBD2	TRBJ2-3	TRBV19	-	CASSIAGVLSDTQYF	TGTGCCAGTAGTATCGCGGGAGTGTTGTCAGATACGCAGTATTTT
TRBD2	TRBJ2-7	TRBV29-1	-	CSVEASGYSRYF	TGCAGCGTTGAGGCTAGCGGTTACTCCCGATACTTC
TRBD1	TRBJ1-1	TRBV9	few	CASSLGQLNTEAFF	TGTGCCAGCAGCTTGGGACAGTTGAACACTGAAGCTTTCTTT
-	TRBJ1-5	TRBV5-1	few	CASSLQGTSNQPQHF	TGCGCCAGCAGCTTACAGGGTACTAGCAATCAGCCCCAGCATTTT
TRBD1	TRBJ2-7	TRBV7-3	-	CASSIDRGREQYF	TGTGCCAGCAGCATAGACAGGGGAAGGGAGCAGTACTTC
-	TRBJ2-7	TRBV2	many	CASRPGLGYEQYF	TGTGCCAGCAGACCGGGACTGGGCTACGAGCAGTACTTC
TRBD2	TRBJ2-2	TRBV9	few	CASSKTAGTSGNTGELFF	TGTGCCAGCAGCAAAACGGCTGGGACTAGCGGGAACACCGGGGAGCTGTTTTTT